This T cell receptor (beta chain) was retrieved from a study of blood T cell repertoires in COVID-19. Study overall: COVID-19 samples collected from the United States, Italy and Spain covered acute and convalescent phases. T cells, B-cell-depleted T cells, or PBMCs provided the cDNA or gDNA that served as material.

The sample holds a few counts of this clone. Study processing details: Reference gene primer amplification yielded estimated nucleated cell counts. Profiling relied on immunoSEQ multiplex PCR, and the TCRdb table lists in-frame clones only, not all of them. D and trimming come from the DNA, and the V and J calls and clone size come from that table. The table has fewer than 250,000 clones, over 80% seen once. The receptor was derived from a human donor in a cohort sampled during active COVID-19. Sequenced input: peripheral blood.

The CDR3 here is CASSPSGGRDTEAFF. CDR3 coding DNA: TGTGCCAGCAGTCCTAGCGGGGGGCGGGACACTGAAGCTTTCTTT. The chain uses TRBV6-6 and TRBJ1-1; D might be TRBD1 (6 bases). In germline, CDR1 is MNHNY, CDR2 SVGAGI (reference sequence). The ends were cut back, 5 bases at V and 3 bases at J, with 16 bases in the middle. The CDR3 runs 15 residues.